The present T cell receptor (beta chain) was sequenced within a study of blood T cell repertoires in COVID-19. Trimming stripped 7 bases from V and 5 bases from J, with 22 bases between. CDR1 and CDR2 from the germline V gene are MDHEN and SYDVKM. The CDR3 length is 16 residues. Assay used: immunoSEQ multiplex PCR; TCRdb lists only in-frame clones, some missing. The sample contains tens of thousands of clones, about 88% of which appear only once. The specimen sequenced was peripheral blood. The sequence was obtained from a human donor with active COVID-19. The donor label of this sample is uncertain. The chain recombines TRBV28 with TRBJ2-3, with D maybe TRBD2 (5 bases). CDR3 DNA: TGTGCCAGCACCCCTAGTCTCGGCGGAGGAAAAGATACGCAGTATTTT. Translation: CASTPSLGGGKDTQYF.